The source of this T cell receptor beta chain is a study of blood T cell repertoires in COVID-19. This clone has just one count. J was trimmed by 1 base and V by 6 bases; bases with no gene match: 2. Germline V lookup: CDR1 KGHSH, CDR2 LQKENI. This CDR3 contains 13 residues. Assay: immunoSEQ multiplex PCR; the TCRdb copy retains only in-frame clones and omits some. The sample records about 230,000 clones, approximately 85% being singletons. J is TRBJ1-1 and V is TRBV18; 7 bases are a match to TRBD1. The sequence derives from a man in his forties or fifties with acute or convalescent COVID-19. Sequencing was carried out using peripheral blood. CDR3 protein: CASSGQKNTEAFF. DNA for the CDR3: TGTGCCAGCTCGGGACAGAAGAACACTGAAGCTTTCTTT.